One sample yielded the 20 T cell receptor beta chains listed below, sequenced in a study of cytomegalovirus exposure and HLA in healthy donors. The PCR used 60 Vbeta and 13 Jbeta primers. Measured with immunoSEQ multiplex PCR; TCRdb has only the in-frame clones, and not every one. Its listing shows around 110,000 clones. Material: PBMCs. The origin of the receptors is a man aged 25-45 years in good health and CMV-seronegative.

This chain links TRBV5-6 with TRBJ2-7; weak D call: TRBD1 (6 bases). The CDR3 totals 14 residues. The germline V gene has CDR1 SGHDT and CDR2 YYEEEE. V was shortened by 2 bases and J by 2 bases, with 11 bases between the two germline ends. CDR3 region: CASSFTTGAYEQYF. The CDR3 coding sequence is TGTGCCAGCAGCTTTACGACAGGCGCCTACGAGCAGTACTTC. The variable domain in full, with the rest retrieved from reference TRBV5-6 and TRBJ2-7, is DAGVTQSPTHLIKTRGQQVTLRCSPKSGHDTVSWYQQALGQGPQFIFQYYEEEERQRGNFPDRFSGHQFPNYSSELNVNALLLGDSALYLCASSFTTGAYEQYFGPGTRLTVT.

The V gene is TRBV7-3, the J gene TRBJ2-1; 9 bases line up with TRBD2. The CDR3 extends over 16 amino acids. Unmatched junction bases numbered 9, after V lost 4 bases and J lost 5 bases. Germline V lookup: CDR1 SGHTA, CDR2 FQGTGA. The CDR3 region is CASSSQAGGRNNEQFF. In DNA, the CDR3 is TGTGCCAGCAGCTCCCAAGCGGGGGGACGAAACAATGAGCAGTTCTTC.

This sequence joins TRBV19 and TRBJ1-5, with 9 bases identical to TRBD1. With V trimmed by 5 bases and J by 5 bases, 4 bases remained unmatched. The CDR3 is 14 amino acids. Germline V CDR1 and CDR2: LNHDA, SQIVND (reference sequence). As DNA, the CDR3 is TGTGCCAGTAGTCCGGACAGGGGCCATCAGCCCCAGCATTTT. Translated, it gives CASSPDRGHQPQHF.

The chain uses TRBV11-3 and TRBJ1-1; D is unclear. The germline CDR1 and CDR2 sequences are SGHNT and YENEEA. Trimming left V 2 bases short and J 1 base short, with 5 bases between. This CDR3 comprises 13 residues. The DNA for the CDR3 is TGTGCCAGCAGCTTAAGAGGGAACACTGAAGCTTTCTTT. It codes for CASSLRGNTEAFF.

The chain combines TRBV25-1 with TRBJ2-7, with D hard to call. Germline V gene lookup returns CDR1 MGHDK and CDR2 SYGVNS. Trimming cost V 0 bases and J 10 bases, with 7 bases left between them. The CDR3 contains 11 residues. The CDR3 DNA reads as TGTGCCAGCAGTGAATATCAGATACAGTACTTC. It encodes CASSEYQIQYF.

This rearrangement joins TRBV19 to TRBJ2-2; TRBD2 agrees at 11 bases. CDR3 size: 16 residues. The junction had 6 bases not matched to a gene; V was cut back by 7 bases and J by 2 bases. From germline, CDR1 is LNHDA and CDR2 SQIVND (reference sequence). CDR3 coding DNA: TGTGCCAGTAAGCCTAGCGGGGGGACAAACACCGGGGAGCTGTTTTTT. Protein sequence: CASKPSGGTNTGELFF.

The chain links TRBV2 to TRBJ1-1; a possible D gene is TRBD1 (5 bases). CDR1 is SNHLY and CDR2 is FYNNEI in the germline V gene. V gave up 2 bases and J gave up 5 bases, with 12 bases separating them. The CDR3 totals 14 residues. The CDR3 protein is CASSEQGSGTEAFF. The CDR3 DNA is TGTGCCAGCAGTGAACAGGGTAGTGGGACTGAAGCTTTCTTT.

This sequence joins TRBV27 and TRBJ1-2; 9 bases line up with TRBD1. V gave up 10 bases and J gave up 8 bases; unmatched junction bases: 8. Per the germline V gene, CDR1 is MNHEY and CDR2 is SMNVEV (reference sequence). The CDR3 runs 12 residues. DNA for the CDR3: TGTGCCACCTCCGGGACAGGGTTCGGCTACACCTTC. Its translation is CATSGTGFGYTF.

The CDR3 region is CASSPQGVKAKNIQYF. CDR3 DNA sequence: TGTGCCAGCTCACCACAGGGGGTTAAGGCCAAAAACATTCAGTACTTC. V usage is TRBV18 and J usage is TRBJ2-4; tentative D call: TRBD1 (6 bases). Germline loops: CDR1 KGHSH, CDR2 LQKENI. The CDR3 extends over 16 amino acids. V lost 1 base, J lost 1 base, and 11 bases lay in between.

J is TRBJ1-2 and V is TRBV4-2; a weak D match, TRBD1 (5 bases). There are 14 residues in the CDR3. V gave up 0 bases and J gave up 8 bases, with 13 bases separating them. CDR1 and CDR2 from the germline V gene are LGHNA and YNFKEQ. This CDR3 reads CASSQDLRVGGYTF. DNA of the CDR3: TGTGCCAGCAGCCAAGATCTCAGGGTAGGGGGCTACACCTTC.

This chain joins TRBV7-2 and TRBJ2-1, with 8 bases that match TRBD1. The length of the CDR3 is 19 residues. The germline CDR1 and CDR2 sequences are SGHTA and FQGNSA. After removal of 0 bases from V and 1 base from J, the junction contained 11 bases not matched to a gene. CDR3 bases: TGTGCCAGCAGCTTAGCGGGACAGGTGCTCGATCCTTCCTACAATGAGCAGTTCTTC. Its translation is CASSLAGQVLDPSYNEQFF.

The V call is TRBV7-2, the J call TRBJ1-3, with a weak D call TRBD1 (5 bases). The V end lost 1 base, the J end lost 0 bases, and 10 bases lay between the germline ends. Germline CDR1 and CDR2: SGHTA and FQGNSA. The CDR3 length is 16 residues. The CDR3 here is CASSLGARDSGNTIYF. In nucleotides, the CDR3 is TGTGCCAGCAGCTTAGGCGCCAGGGACTCTGGAAACACCATATATTTT.

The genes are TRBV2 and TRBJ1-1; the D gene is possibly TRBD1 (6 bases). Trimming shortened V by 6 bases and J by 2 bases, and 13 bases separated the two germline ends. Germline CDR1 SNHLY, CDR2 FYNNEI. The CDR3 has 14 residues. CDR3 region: CASRGDGTNTEAFF. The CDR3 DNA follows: TGTGCCAGCAGGGGGGACGGGACAAACACTGAAGCTTTCTTT.

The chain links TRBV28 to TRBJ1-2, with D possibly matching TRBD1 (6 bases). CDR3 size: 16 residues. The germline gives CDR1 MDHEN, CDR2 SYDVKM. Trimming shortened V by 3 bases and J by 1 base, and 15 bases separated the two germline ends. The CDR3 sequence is CASSFLDSIRNYGYTF. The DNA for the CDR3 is TGTGCCAGCAGTTTTTTGGACAGTATCCGTAACTATGGCTACACCTTC.

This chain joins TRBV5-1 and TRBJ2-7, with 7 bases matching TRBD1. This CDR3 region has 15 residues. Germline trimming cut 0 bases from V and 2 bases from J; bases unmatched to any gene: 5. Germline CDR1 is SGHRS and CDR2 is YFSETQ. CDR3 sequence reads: CASSLATGVAYEQYF. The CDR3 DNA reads TGCGCCAGCAGCTTGGCCACAGGGGTAGCCTACGAGCAGTACTTC.

The CDR3 region is CASSATGGIAFF. The CDR3 DNA reads TGTGCCAGCAGCGCAACGGGAGGGATAGCTTTCTTT. This chain joins TRBV7-9 and TRBJ1-1; D not certain. The V gene lost 5 bases and the J gene lost 10 bases, with 14 bases spanning the gap. This CDR3 has 12 residues. Germline V gene data show CDR1 as SEHNR and CDR2 as FQNEAQ (reference sequence).

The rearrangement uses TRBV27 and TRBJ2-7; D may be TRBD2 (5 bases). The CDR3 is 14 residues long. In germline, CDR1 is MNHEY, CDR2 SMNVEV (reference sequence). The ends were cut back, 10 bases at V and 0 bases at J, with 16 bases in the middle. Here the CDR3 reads CATRSRAPSYEQYF. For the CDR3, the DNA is TGTGCCACGCGCTCGAGGGCTCCCTCCTACGAGCAGTACTTC.

The CDR3, as DNA: TGTGCCAGCAGCTTACAGGGGGAGACCCAGTACTTC. Protein product: CASSLQGETQYF. V usage is TRBV7-9 and J usage is TRBJ2-5, with D possibly matching TRBD1 (6 bases). The CDR3 consists of 12 residues. Trimming left V 2 bases short and J 5 bases short, with 6 bases between. Germline lookup yields CDR1 SEHNR and CDR2 FQNEAQ (reference sequence).

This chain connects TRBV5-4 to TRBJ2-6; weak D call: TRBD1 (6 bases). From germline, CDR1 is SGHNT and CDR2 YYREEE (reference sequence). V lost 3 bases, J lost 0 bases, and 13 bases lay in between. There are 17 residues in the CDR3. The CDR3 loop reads CASSSPDSTSGANVLTF. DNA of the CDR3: TGTGCCAGCAGCTCGCCGGACAGCACCTCTGGGGCCAACGTCCTGACTTTC.

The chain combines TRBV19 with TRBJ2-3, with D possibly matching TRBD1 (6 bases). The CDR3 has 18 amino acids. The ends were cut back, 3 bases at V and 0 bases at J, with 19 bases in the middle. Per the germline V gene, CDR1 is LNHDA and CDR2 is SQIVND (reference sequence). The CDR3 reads CASSMGQKIGSSTDTQYF. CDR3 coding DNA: TGTGCCAGTAGTATGGGACAAAAAATCGGCTCTAGCACAGATACGCAGTATTTT.